Presented here are 21 T cell receptor beta chains from one specimen sequenced in a study of blood T cell repertoires in COVID-19. Using immunoSEQ multiplex PCR, the repertoire was profiled, and TCRdb retains in-frame clones only, with some absent. Here the sample spans 150,000 to 200,000 clones, about 88% being singletons. Input material: PBMCs or T cells enriched from blood (not recorded which). The receptors were gathered from a human donor with acute COVID-19. The donor label of this sample is uncertain.

V usage is TRBV24-1 and J usage is TRBJ2-1, with 9 bases identical to TRBD2. The CDR3 runs to 17 residues. Germline CDR1 and CDR2: KGHDR and SFDVKD. Trimming at V came to 4 bases and at J to 5 bases, leaving 11 bases not matched to a gene. CDR3 DNA: TGTGCCACCAGTGACGTACCAGGGCGGGGGGGCAACAATGAGCAGTTCTTC. It encodes CATSDVPGRGGNNEQFF.

The rearrangement uses TRBV7-9 and TRBJ2-7, with 7 bases that match TRBD1. J lost 3 bases, V lost 1 base, and 6 bases had no gene match. Per germline, CDR1 SEHNR and CDR2 FQNEAQ (reference sequence). The CDR3 covers 15 residues. The CDR3 DNA is TGTGCCAGCAGCTTAGTGGGGACAGAATACTACGAGCAGTACTTC. It encodes CASSLVGTEYYEQYF.

The CDR3 is CASSPLPGRGYTF. The CDR3 bases are TGTGCCAGCAGTCCTCTCCCGGGGAGGGGCTACACCTTC. This rearrangement joins TRBV12-3 or TRBV12-4 to TRBJ1-2; D uncertain. The germline V and J ends were trimmed by 5 bases and 8 bases, with 15 bases remaining between them. The CDR3 has 13 residues.

V gene TRBV7-2 combines with J gene TRBJ2-1, with a weak D call TRBD1 (6 bases). The germline V and J ends were trimmed by 3 bases and 8 bases, with 11 bases remaining between them. This CDR3 contains 13 residues. From germline, CDR1 is SGHTA and CDR2 FQGNSA. Here the CDR3 reads CASSFSGVDEQFF. CDR3 coding DNA: TGTGCCAGCAGCTTTTCAGGGGTCGATGAGCAGTTCTTC.

The chain is built from TRBV2 and TRBJ1-3; tentative D call: TRBD1 (5 bases). Germline V gives CDR1 SNHLY, CDR2 FYNNEI. This CDR3 spans 14 amino acids. Deletions cut 6 bases from V and 0 bases from J, with 9 bases between. This CDR3 is CASSWGVSGNTIYF. The CDR3 DNA follows: TGTGCCAGCAGCTGGGGGGTCTCTGGAAACACCATATATTTT.

The rearrangement links TRBV18 to TRBJ2-5; TRBD2 agrees at 10 bases. The V segment lost 0 bases and the J segment 1 base; nucleotides outside the gene matches: 5. This CDR3 contains 17 residues. Germline assignment: CDR1 KGHSH and CDR2 LQKENI. The CDR3 nucleotides read TGTGCCAGCTCACCACCGAAGTCTAGCGGGGGCCAAGAGACCCAGTACTTC. Its protein is CASSPPKSSGGQETQYF. Full variable domain (remainder filled in from reference TRBV18 and TRBJ2-5): NAGVMQNPRHLVRRRGQEARLRCSPMKGHSHVYWYRQLPEEGLKFMVYLQKENIIDESGMPKERFSAEFPKEGPSILRIQQVVRGDSAAYFCASSPPKSSGGQETQYFGPGTRLLVL.

In its sample, this clone was seen once. The chain joins TRBV5-1 to TRBJ1-6; 7 bases align to TRBD1. Germline V gene data show CDR1 as SGHRS and CDR2 as YFSETQ. The CDR3 covers 13 residues. With V trimmed by 4 bases and J by 13 bases, 8 bases remained unmatched. The CDR3 region is CASSGEGGAPLHF. DNA for the CDR3: TGCGCCAGCAGCGGCGAAGGGGGCGCGCCCCTCCACTTT.

The chain joins TRBV3-1 (or the pseudogene TRBV3-2) to TRBJ2-7; D is perhaps TRBD2 (5 bases). V gave up 0 bases and J gave up 6 bases, with 9 bases separating them. The germline V gene encodes CDR1 LGHDT and CDR2 YNNKEL (reference sequence). CDR3 length equals 13 residues. The CDR3 spells CASSQDSRGEQYF. The CDR3 DNA is TGTGCCAGCAGCCAAGATTCCCGGGGCGAGCAGTACTTC.

V and J are TRBV2 and TRBJ1-2, with 7 nucleotides matching TRBD1. CDR1 is SNHLY and CDR2 is FYNNEI in the germline V gene. The CDR3 covers 13 residues. The junction had 9 bases not matched to a gene; V was cut back by 4 bases and J by 10 bases. CDR3 sequence (DNA): TGTGCCAGCAGTGTTAACAGGGGAATGGACTACACCTTC. It codes for CASSVNRGMDYTF. The full variable domain, completed using reference TRBV2 and TRBJ1-2, is EPEVTQTPSHQVTQMGQEVILRCVPISNHLYFYWYRQILGQKVEFLVSFYNNEISEKSEIFDDQFSVERPDGSNFTLKIRSTKLEDSAMYFCASSVNRGMDYTFGSGTRLTVV.

The sample holds one count of this clone. The chain has TRBV5-1 and TRBJ2-7; 7 bases match TRBD1. Unmatched junction bases numbered 5, after V lost 0 bases and J lost 2 bases. Per germline, CDR1 SGHRS and CDR2 YFSETQ. This CDR3 region has 15 residues. The CDR3 region is CASSLAEQGTYEQYF. CDR3 nucleotide sequence: TGCGCCAGCAGCTTGGCGGAACAGGGGACCTACGAGCAGTACTTC.

V and J are TRBV7-9 and TRBJ2-7; D uncertain. V was clipped by 0 bases and J by 2 bases, with 11 bases between them. Germline CDR1 and CDR2: SEHNR and FQNEAQ (reference sequence). The CDR3 sequence is 15 residues long. CDR3 loop: CASSLAVAVPYEQYF. CDR3 DNA sequence: TGTGCCAGCAGCTTAGCGGTCGCGGTCCCCTACGAGCAGTACTTC.

V usage is TRBV19 and J usage is TRBJ2-7; the D gene is possibly TRBD1 (5 bases). Between the trimmed V and J ends, which lost 1 base and 5 bases, there was a span of 9 bases. The CDR3 length is 13 residues. The germline CDR1 and CDR2 sequences are LNHDA and SQIVND (reference sequence). As DNA, the CDR3 is TGTGCCAGTAGTATAGGAGCAGGGAACGAGCAGTACTTC. Amino acids: CASSIGAGNEQYF.

The V and J genes are TRBV19 and TRBJ2-1; 10 bases align to TRBD1. Germline CDR1 and CDR2: LNHDA and SQIVND (reference sequence). With 9 bases clipped from V and 7 bases from J, the junction kept 9 bases outside the gene matches. CDR3 length: 14 amino acids. The CDR3: CASARQGASNEQFF. In nucleotides, the CDR3 is TGTGCCAGCGCTCGACAGGGGGCTTCAAATGAGCAGTTCTTC.

The rearrangement links TRBV7-9 to TRBJ1-1, with 7 bases that match TRBD1. The germline V gene has CDR1 SEHNR and CDR2 FQNEAQ (reference sequence). This CDR3 contains 14 residues. Germline trimming cut 5 bases from V and 3 bases from J; bases unmatched to any gene: 6. The CDR3 here is CASSTRTGDTEAFF. CDR3 DNA: TGTGCCAGCAGCACCCGTACAGGGGACACTGAAGCTTTCTTT.

The V and J genes are TRBV23-1 and TRBJ2-3; 7 bases line up with TRBD2. TRBV23-1 is designated an ORF whose function remains uncertain. The CDR3 is 15 residues long. V gave up 0 bases and J gave up 5 bases; unmatched junction bases: 5. The CDR3 sequence: CASSQSSGAKDTQYF. The CDR3 DNA reads TGCGCCAGCAGTCAATCGAGCGGGGCCAAAGATACGCAGTATTTT.

The V gene is TRBV2, the J gene TRBJ1-3, with no clear D. This CDR3 is 17 amino acids long. In germline, CDR1 is SNHLY, CDR2 FYNNEI. With 4 bases removed from V and 0 bases from J, the gap between germline ends came to 16 bases. The CDR3 is CASSAEDSRFSGNTIYF. The CDR3 nucleotides are TGTGCCAGCAGTGCTGAGGACTCCAGATTCTCTGGAAACACCATATATTTT.

The genes are TRBV18 and TRBJ2-3, with D maybe TRBD2 (5 bases). V lost 2 bases and J lost 0, with 18 bases in between. Germline loops: CDR1 KGHSH, CDR2 LQKENI. The CDR3 has 18 residues. The CDR3 loop is CASSPVEGSSPSTDTQYF. The CDR3 DNA follows: TGTGCCAGCTCACCAGTCGAGGGCTCATCCCCTAGCACAGATACGCAGTATTTT.

This clone came up a few times. V and J are TRBV29-1 and TRBJ1-1, with D perhaps TRBD1 (5 bases). CDR3 length: 14 residues. Germline CDR1 and CDR2: SQVTM and ANQGSEA. V was shortened by 7 bases and J by 0 bases, with 15 bases between the two germline ends. The CDR3, as DNA: TGCAGCGCCATGGTGGGGCAGATGAACACTGAAGCTTTCTTT. Its translation is CSAMVGQMNTEAFF.

A single count supports this clone. The chain is built from TRBV5-4 and TRBJ2-5; perhaps TRBD1 as D (6 bases). V lost 0 bases, J lost 5 bases, and 14 bases lay in between. This CDR3 is 15 amino acids long. Looked up from germline, CDR1 is SGHNT and CDR2 is YYREEE (reference sequence). CDR3 nucleotides: TGTGCCAGCAGCTTGGAATCACAGGGATCGGAGACCCAGTACTTC. It encodes CASSLESQGSETQYF.

The chain couples TRBV9 to TRBJ1-6, with D possibly matching TRBD1 (6 bases). Germline V lookup: CDR1 SGDLS, CDR2 YYNGEE. CDR3 length: 15 amino acids. Trimming stripped 4 bases from V and 8 bases from J, with 16 bases between. As DNA, the CDR3 is TGTGCCAGCAGCCCAACAGGGTTATGGGATTCACCCCTCCACTTT. Amino acids: CASSPTGLWDSPLHF.

This clone came up once. The chain is built from TRBV18 and TRBJ2-3, with 8 bases aligning to TRBD1. With V trimmed by 6 bases and J by 5 bases, 1 base remained unmatched. Germline loops: CDR1 KGHSH, CDR2 LQKENI. The CDR3 length is 12 residues. CDR3 nucleotide sequence: TGTGCCAGCTCCGGACAGGGAGATACGCAGTATTTT. It encodes CASSGQGDTQYF.